This T cell receptor (beta chain) came from a study of CD8 T cells in Susac syndrome. Reverse transcription of about 0.5 to 1 ug RNA was carried out with random hexamers. TCRdb used MiXCR to reprocess the immunoSEQ multiplex PCR reads, holding one entry per CDR3 protein. The sample has about 210,000 distinct CDR3 sequences, about 95% seen once; the top ten hold roughly 0.1%. The origin of this receptor is a human donor with multiple sclerosis. The specimen was CD4+ T cells from PBMCs.

This CDR3 reads CATSDTLKGGEFF. CDR3 nucleotides: TGTGCCACCAGTGATACCTTAAAGGGGGGGGAGTTCTTC. The chain uses TRBV24-1 and TRBJ2-1, with D perhaps matching TRBD2 (7 bases). Germline-derived CDR1 and CDR2 are KGHDR and SFDVKD. This CDR3 region has 13 residues. Deletions cut 3 bases from V and 14 bases from J, with 16 bases between.